This T cell receptor beta chain was captured in a study of cytomegalovirus exposure and HLA in healthy donors. Findings of the study overall: Prior analysis indicated that the majority of TCR beta V segments exhibited productivity approximately 87% or approximately 30% of the time. An ancestry cluster, one associated with Asian ancestry, reportedly showed fewer N-insertions than the approximately 650-donor mean in a later analysis. Accounts indicate the classifier identified cytomegalovirus status with strong specificity and sensitivity. A later analysis found most CMV-associated TCR beta chains apparently HLA-restricted.

The study ran its PCR with 60 Vbeta and 13 Jbeta primers. The protocol was immunoSEQ multiplex PCR, while the TCRdb copy is restricted to in-frame clones and leaves out a portion. The sample has about 160,000 clones; approximately 77% are singletons. Regarding this clone: Its antigen is unidentified.

This TCR derives from a female donor in good health and CMV-seronegative. The sample consisted of PBMCs.

The chain's CDR3 is CASIGVPKSGRNYGYTF. CDR3 DNA sequence: TGTGCCAGCATTGGGGTCCCTAAATCAGGGCGTAACTATGGCTACACCTTC. This chain connects TRBV28 to TRBJ1-2, with D perhaps matching TRBD1 (5 bases). The CDR3 covers 17 residues. CDR1 is MDHEN and CDR2 is SYDVKM in the germline V gene. Trimming stripped 7 bases from V and 1 base from J, with 22 bases between.